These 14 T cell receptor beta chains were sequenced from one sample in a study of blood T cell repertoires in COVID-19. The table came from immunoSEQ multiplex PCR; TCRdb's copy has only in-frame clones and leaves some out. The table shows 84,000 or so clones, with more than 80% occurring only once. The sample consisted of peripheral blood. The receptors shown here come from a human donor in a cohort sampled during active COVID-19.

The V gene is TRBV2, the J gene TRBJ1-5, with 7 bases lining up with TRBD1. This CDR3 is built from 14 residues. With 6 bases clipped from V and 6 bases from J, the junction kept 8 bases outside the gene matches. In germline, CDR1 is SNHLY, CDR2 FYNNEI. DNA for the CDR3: TGTGCCAGCAGGGGAGACAGGGATGCTCAGCCCCAGCATTTT. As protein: CASRGDRDAQPQHF.

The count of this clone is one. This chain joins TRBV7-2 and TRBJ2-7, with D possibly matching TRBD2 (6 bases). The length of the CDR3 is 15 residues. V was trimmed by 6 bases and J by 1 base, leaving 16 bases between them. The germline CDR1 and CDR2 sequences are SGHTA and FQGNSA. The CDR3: CASSRGLAKSYEQYF. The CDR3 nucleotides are TGTGCCAGCAGTCGTGGGCTAGCGAAGTCCTACGAGCAGTACTTC.

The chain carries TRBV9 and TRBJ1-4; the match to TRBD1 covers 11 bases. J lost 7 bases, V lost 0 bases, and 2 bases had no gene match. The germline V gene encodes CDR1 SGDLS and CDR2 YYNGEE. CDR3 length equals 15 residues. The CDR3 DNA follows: TGTGCCAGCAGCGTAGACGGACAGGGGGCTGAAAAACTGTTTTTT. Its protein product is CASSVDGQGAEKLFF.

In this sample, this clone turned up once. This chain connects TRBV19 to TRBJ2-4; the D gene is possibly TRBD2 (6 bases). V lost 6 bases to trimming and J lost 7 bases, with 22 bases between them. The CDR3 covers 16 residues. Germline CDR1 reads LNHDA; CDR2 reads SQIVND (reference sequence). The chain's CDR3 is CASSGEDLKVKNIQYF. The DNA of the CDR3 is TGTGCCAGTAGCGGGGAGGACCTCAAAGTAAAGAACATTCAGTACTTC.

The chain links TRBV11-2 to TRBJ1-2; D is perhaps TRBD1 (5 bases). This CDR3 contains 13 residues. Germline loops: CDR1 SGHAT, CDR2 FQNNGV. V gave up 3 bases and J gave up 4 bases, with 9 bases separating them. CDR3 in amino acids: CASSFGGLYGYTF. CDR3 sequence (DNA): TGTGCCAGCAGCTTTGGGGGACTCTATGGCTACACCTTC.

CDR3 sequence reads: CAWRPRSGSGDTQYF. The CDR3 DNA reads as TGTGCCTGGAGACCACGGAGCGGGTCGGGAGATACGCAGTATTTT. The genes are TRBV30 and TRBJ2-3; possible D gene TRBD2, 6 bases. Germline V gene sequence: CDR1 GTSNPN, CDR2 SVGIG (reference sequence). Trimming pared 3 bases from V and 5 bases from J, leaving 18 bases between. This CDR3 is 15 amino acids long. Supplemented by reference TRBV30 and TRBJ2-3, the full variable domain reads SQTIHQWPATLVQPVGSPLSLECTVEGTSNPNLYWYRQAAGRGLQLLFYSVGIGQISSEVPQNLSASRPQDRQFILSSKKLLLSDSGFYLCAWRPRSGSGDTQYFGPGTRLTVL.

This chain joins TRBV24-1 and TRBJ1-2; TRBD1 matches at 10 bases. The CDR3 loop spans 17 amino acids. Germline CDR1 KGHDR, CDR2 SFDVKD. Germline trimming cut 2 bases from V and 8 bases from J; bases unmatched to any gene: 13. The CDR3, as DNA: TGTGCCACCAGTGATTCTTCGGGACAGGGGACGGTGAGCGGCTACACCTTC. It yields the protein CATSDSSGQGTVSGYTF.

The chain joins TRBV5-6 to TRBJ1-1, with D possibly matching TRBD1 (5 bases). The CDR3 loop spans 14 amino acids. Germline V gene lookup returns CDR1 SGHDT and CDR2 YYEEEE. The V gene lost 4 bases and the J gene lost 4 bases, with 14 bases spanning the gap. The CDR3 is CASSIQGRATEAFF. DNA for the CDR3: TGTGCCAGCAGCATCCAGGGTAGGGCCACTGAAGCTTTCTTT.

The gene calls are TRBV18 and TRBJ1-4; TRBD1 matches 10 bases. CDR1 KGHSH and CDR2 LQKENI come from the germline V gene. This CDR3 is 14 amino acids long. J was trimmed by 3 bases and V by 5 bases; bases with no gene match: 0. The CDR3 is CASSGQGANEKLFF. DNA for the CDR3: TGTGCCAGCTCAGGACAGGGGGCTAATGAAAAACTGTTTTTT.

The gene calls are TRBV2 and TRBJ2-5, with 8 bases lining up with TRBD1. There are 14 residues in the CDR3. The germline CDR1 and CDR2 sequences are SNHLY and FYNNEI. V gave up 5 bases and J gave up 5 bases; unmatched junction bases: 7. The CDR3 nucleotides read TGTGCCAGCAGTTTTCAGGGGGCGCGGGAGACCCAGTACTTC. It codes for CASSFQGARETQYF.

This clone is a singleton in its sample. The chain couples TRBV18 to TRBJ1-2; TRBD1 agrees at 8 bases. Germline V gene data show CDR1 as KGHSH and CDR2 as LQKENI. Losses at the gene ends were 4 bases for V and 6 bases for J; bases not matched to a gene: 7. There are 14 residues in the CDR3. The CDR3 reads CASSLGQGVNGYTF. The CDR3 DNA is TGTGCCAGCTCACTTGGACAGGGAGTAAATGGCTACACCTTC. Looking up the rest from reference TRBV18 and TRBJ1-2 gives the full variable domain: NAGVMQNPRHLVRRRGQEARLRCSPMKGHSHVYWYRQLPEEGLKFMVYLQKENIIDESGMPKERFSAEFPKEGPSILRIQQVVRGDSAAYFCASSLGQGVNGYTFGSGTRLTVV.

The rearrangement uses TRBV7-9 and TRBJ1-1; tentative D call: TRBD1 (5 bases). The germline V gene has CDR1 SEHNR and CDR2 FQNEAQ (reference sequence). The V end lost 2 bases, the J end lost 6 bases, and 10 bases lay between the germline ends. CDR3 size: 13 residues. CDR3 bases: TGTGCCAGCAGCTTACTAGAAGGGGCTGAAGCTTTCTTT. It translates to CASSLLEGAEAFF. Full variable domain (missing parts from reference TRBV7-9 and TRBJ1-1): DTGVSQNPRHKITKRGQNVTFRCDPISEHNRLYWYRQTLGQGPEFLTYFQNEAQLEKSRLLSDRFSAERPKGSFSTLEIQRTEQGDSAMYLCASSLLEGAEAFFGQGTRLTVV.

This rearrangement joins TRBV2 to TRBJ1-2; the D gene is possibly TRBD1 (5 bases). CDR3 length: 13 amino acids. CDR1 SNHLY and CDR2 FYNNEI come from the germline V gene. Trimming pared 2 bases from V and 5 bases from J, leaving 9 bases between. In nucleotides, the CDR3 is TGTGCCAGCAGTGAAATAGGGGTTTATGGCTACACCTTC. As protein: CASSEIGVYGYTF. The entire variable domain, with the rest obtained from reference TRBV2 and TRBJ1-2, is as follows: EPEVTQTPSHQVTQMGQEVILRCVPISNHLYFYWYRQILGQKVEFLVSFYNNEISEKSEIFDDQFSVERPDGSNFTLKIRSTKLEDSAMYFCASSEIGVYGYTFGSGTRLTVV.

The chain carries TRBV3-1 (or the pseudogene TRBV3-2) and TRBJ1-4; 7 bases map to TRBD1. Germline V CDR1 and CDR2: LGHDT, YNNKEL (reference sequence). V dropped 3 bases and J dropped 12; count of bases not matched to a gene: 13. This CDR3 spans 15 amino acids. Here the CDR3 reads CASSQLTGKGKELFF. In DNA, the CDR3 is TGTGCCAGCAGCCAGTTGACAGGGAAAGGGAAGGAACTGTTTTTT.